A single sample is the source of the 11 T cell receptor beta chains below, sequenced in a study of blood T cell repertoires in COVID-19. Some clones are missing from TCRdb's copy, which holds only in-frame ones; the method was immunoSEQ multiplex PCR. The table includes 200,000 to 250,000 clones, roughly 87% detected once. The sequenced sample consisted of PBMCs or T cells enriched from blood (not recorded which). The source is a man younger than 40 who had recovered from COVID-19.

V and J are TRBV28 and TRBJ2-5, with D perhaps matching TRBD1 (7 bases). The V and J ends lost 7 bases and 3 bases respectively, with 24 bases between them. This CDR3 spans 17 amino acids. In germline, CDR1 is MDHEN, CDR2 SYDVKM. The chain's CDR3 is CASTRRTEGGGKETQYF. Written as DNA, the CDR3 is TGTGCCAGCACCCGGAGGACCGAAGGAGGGGGCAAAGAGACCCAGTACTTC.

The rearrangement uses TRBV30 and TRBJ2-7; the D gene is possibly TRBD1 (5 bases). The V end lost 0 bases, the J end lost 4 bases, and 13 bases lay between the germline ends. The CDR3 sequence is 14 residues long. CDR1 and CDR2 (germline): GTSNPN, SVGIG (reference sequence). The CDR3 loop reads CAWSVPRQRYEQYF. The CDR3 DNA reads TGTGCCTGGAGTGTACCGAGACAGAGATACGAGCAGTACTTC.

The V and J genes are TRBV3-1 (or the pseudogene TRBV3-2) and TRBJ2-2; D unclear. The CDR3 length is 12 residues. The germline V gene has CDR1 LGHDT and CDR2 YNNKEL (reference sequence). Between the trimmed V and J ends, which lost 2 bases and 8 bases, there was a span of 6 bases. The CDR3 is CASSQLQGELFF. In DNA form, the CDR3 reads TGTGCCAGCAGCCAATTACAGGGGGAGCTGTTTTTT.

The V gene is TRBV27, the J gene TRBJ1-2, with D unresolved. There are 11 residues in the CDR3. V lost 8 bases, J lost 7 bases, and 11 bases lay in between. The V gene's germline CDR1 is MNHEY and CDR2 SMNVEV (reference sequence). In DNA, the CDR3 is TGTGCCAGCTGGGGAGGGTTTGGCTACACCTTC. Protein product: CASWGGFGYTF.

The chain couples TRBV7-9 to TRBJ2-3; D may be TRBD1 (6 bases). Germline V gene lookup returns CDR1 SEHNR and CDR2 FQNEAQ (reference sequence). The V end was cut by 1 base, the J end by 2 bases, with 16 bases between. The CDR3 spans 17 residues. The CDR3 region is CASSLEFSRGFTDTQYF. The CDR3 nucleotides are TGTGCCAGCAGCTTAGAATTTTCCAGGGGTTTCACAGATACGCAGTATTTT.

The chain links TRBV27 to TRBJ1-2, with TRBD1 matching 8 bases. This CDR3 comprises 14 residues. The V gene's germline CDR1 is MNHEY and CDR2 SMNVEV (reference sequence). V shed 4 bases, J shed 3 bases, and the junction held 4 bases outside the gene matches. For the CDR3, the DNA is TGTGCCAGCAGTTCGCGGACAGGGCACTATGGCTACACCTTC. Translation: CASSSRTGHYGYTF.

The genes are TRBV6-5 and TRBJ1-1; D is undetermined. The CDR3 loop spans 14 amino acids. The germline V gene encodes CDR1 MNHEY and CDR2 SVGAGI. V was clipped by 5 bases and J by 7 bases, with 17 bases between them. CDR3 nucleotides: TGTGCCAGCAGTCAGTCGACTCGAGGCATTGAAGCTTTCTTT. Protein sequence: CASSQSTRGIEAFF.

The chain couples TRBV3-1 (or the pseudogene TRBV3-2) to TRBJ1-3; possibly TRBD1 for D (6 bases). CDR3 size: 16 residues. The V and J ends lost 0 bases and 1 base respectively, with 10 bases between them. Germline lookup yields CDR1 LGHDT and CDR2 YNNKEL (reference sequence). In DNA form, the CDR3 reads TGTGCCAGCAGCCAAGAACAGGGTGGGTCTGGAAACACCATATATTTT. It specifies CASSQEQGGSGNTIYF.

The rearrangement links TRBV19 to TRBJ1-5; the match to TRBD1 covers 9 bases. The CDR3 is 17 residues long. Germline-derived CDR1 and CDR2 are LNHDA and SQIVND (reference sequence). The V gene end was trimmed by 3 bases and the J gene end by 4 bases; junction bases not matched to a gene: 10. The CDR3 sequence is CASSMRPRTGDNQPQHF. Written as DNA, the CDR3 is TGTGCCAGTAGTATGCGGCCCCGGACAGGGGATAATCAGCCCCAGCATTTT.

The chain has TRBV19 and TRBJ1-1; perhaps TRBD1 as D (5 bases). Germline CDR1 and CDR2: LNHDA and SQIVND (reference sequence). The CDR3 extends over 18 amino acids. Trimming removed 6 bases at V and 3 bases at J, with 26 bases between. The CDR3 loop reads CASRELITGLRKDTEAFF. Written as DNA, the CDR3 is TGTGCCAGTAGGGAGCTCATAACGGGACTCCGAAAAGACACTGAAGCTTTCTTT.

The V call is TRBV5-1, the J call TRBJ2-2; 8 bases are a match to TRBD2. V shed 6 bases, J shed 5 bases, and the junction held 21 bases outside the gene matches. CDR1 and CDR2 from the germline V gene are SGHRS and YFSETQ. The CDR3 is made up of 19 amino acids. The CDR3 sequence is CASTPGTRGTKGDTGELFF. CDR3 nucleotides: TGCGCCAGCACCCCCGGGACTAGGGGGACGAAAGGAGATACCGGGGAGCTGTTTTTT.